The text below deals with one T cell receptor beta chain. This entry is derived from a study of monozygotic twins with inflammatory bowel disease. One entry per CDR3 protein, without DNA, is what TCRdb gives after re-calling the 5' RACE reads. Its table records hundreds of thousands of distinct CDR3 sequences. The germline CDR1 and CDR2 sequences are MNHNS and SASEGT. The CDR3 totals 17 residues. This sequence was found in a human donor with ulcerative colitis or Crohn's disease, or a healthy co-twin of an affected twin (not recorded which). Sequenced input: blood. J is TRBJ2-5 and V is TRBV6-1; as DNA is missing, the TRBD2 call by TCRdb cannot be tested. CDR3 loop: CASSTPSRAGRKETQYF.